A selection of T cell receptor beta chains follows, all from one sample in a study of blood T cells in healthy people across ages. MiXCR was run by TCRdb on the 5' RACE reads, yielding one entry per CDR3 protein. The sample contains around 1,000,000 distinct CDR3 sequences, under 30% of which appear only once. These sequences were also reported in another study, on T cells of mothers and their children.

Sequenced input: blood. The receptors were gathered from a girl under 10 years old in good health. CDR3s include the opening cysteine and the closing phenylalanine or tryptophan. D genes are given only for firm matches. The size entry is marked missing in some rows and otherwise reads once, few, many or a size class.

J: TRBJ1-2
size: NA
V: TRBV18
D: NA
CDR3: CASSPVQGDGYTF
DNA: TGTGCCAGCTCACCAGTACAGGGAGATGGCTACACCTTC

J: TRBJ1-4
size: NA
V: TRBV4-2
D: NA
CDR3: CASSHIGANEKLFF
DNA: TGTGCCAGCAGCCACATTGGGGCTAATGAAAAACTGTTTTTT

J: TRBJ2-5
size: many
V: TRBV5-5
D: TRBD1
CDR3: CASSIRQGWQEVETQYF
DNA: TGTGCCAGCAGCATCAGACAGGGGTGGCAGGAGGTGGAGACCCAGTACTTC

J: TRBJ2-7
size: NA
V: TRBV7-2
D: NA
CDR3: CASSSKRTYEQYF
DNA: TGTGCCAGCAGCTCGAAGAGGACCTACGAGCAGTACTTC

J: TRBJ2-7
size: NA
V: TRBV6-2/TRBV6-3
D: TRBD1
CDR3: CASSYSLQGKSYEQYF
DNA: TGTGCCAGCAGTTACTCATTACAGGGGAAGAGCTACGAGCAGTACTTC

J: TRBJ1-2
size: few
V: TRBV4-1
D: NA
CDR3: CASSQEQAIDGYTF
DNA: TGCGCCAGCAGCCAAGAACAGGCGATCGATGGCTACACCTTC

J: TRBJ2-5
size: few
V: TRBV2
D: NA
CDR3: CASSAVAEETQYF
DNA: TGTGCCAGCAGTGCTGTAGCGGAAGAGACCCAGTACTTC

J: TRBJ2-5
size: NA
V: TRBV6-6
D: NA
CDR3: CASSYSEGLETQYF
DNA: TGTGCCAGCAGTTACTCGGAGGGCTTAGAGACCCAGTACTTC

J: TRBJ2-5
size: NA
V: TRBV29-1
D: NA
CDR3: CSGYTWAGQETQYF
DNA: TGCAGCGGTTATACCTGGGCGGGACAAGAGACCCAGTACTTC

J: TRBJ1-1
size: few
V: TRBV5-5
D: NA
CDR3: CASSYGGSTGTEAFF
DNA: TGTGCCAGCAGTTACGGGGGGTCAACGGGGACTGAAGCTTTCTTT

J: TRBJ1-1
size: NA
V: TRBV7-6
D: NA
CDR3: CASSFLDKNTEAFF
DNA: TGTGCCAGCAGCTTCCTGGACAAGAACACTGAAGCTTTCTTT

J: TRBJ2-1
size: NA
V: TRBV20-1
D: TRBD2
CDR3: CSAGSPSGYSYNEQFF
DNA: TGCAGTGCTGGATCTCCTAGCGGGTACTCCTACAATGAGCAGTTCTTC

J: TRBJ1-4
size: NA
V: TRBV6-1
D: NA
CDR3: CASSTDVWGRTLF
DNA: TGTGCCAGCAGTACGGACGTTTGGGGCAGGACGCTTTTT

J: TRBJ1-5
size: NA
V: TRBV27
D: TRBD1
CDR3: CASSRGQGGQPQHF
DNA: TGTGCCAGCAGCCGCGGACAGGGGGGTCAGCCCCAGCATTTT

J: TRBJ2-7
size: few
V: TRBV7-2
D: TRBD2
CDR3: CASSSGTSGLEQYF
DNA: TGTGCCAGCAGCTCCGGGACTAGCGGGCTCGAGCAGTACTTC

J: TRBJ2-5
size: many
V: TRBV29-1
D: NA
CDR3: CSVEDRETQYF
DNA: TGCAGCGTTGAAGATAGAGAGACCCAGTACTTC

J: TRBJ2-3
size: NA
V: TRBV18
D: NA
CDR3: CASSYERGFSTDTQYF
DNA: TGTGCCAGCTCATATGAAAGGGGGTTCAGCACAGATACGCAGTATTTT

J: TRBJ2-1
size: NA
V: TRBV3-1
D: TRBD1
CDR3: CASSQDPGTGDEQFF
DNA: TGTGCCAGCAGCCAAGATCCCGGGACAGGGGATGAGCAGTTCTTC

J: TRBJ2-7
size: few
V: TRBV6-5
D: NA
CDR3: CASSSGTPITEQYF
DNA: TGTGCCAGCAGCTCCGGGACCCCCATCACCGAGCAGTACTTC

J: TRBJ2-7
size: few
V: TRBV4-2
D: NA
CDR3: CASSQELGLYEQYF
DNA: TGTGCCAGCAGCCAAGAGCTAGGGCTCTACGAGCAGTACTTC

J: TRBJ2-7
size: NA
V: TRBV12-3/TRBV12-4
D: NA
CDR3: CASSLGQGGSYEQYF
DNA: TGTGCCAGCAGTTTAGGACAGGGAGGCTCCTACGAGCAGTACTTC

J: TRBJ2-1
size: NA
V: TRBV10-3
D: TRBD2
CDR3: CATGLAGEANEQFF
DNA: TGTGCCACCGGACTGGCGGGAGAGGCAAATGAGCAGTTCTTC

J: TRBJ2-7
size: few
V: TRBV18
D: TRBD1
CDR3: CASSPSTGGNYF
DNA: TGTGCCAGCTCACCTTCAACAGGGGGCAACTACTTC

J: TRBJ2-7
size: NA
V: TRBV29-1
D: NA
CDR3: CSVEEVGSSYEQYF
DNA: TGCAGCGTTGAAGAGGTCGGGAGCTCCTACGAGCAGTACTTC

J: TRBJ2-1
size: few
V: TRBV7-2
D: NA
CDR3: CASSFGGLYNEQFF
DNA: TGTGCCAGCAGCTTCGGGGGGCTCTACAATGAGCAGTTCTTC

J: TRBJ2-2
size: few
V: TRBV10-3
D: TRBD2
CDR3: CAIRSLAGSGELFF
DNA: TGTGCCATCAGGTCGTTAGCGGGATCCGGGGAGCTGTTTTTT

J: TRBJ2-5
size: NA
V: TRBV28
D: NA
CDR3: CASSLGDGGQTQYF
DNA: TGTGCCAGCAGTTTAGGGGACGGGGGACAGACCCAGTACTTC

J: TRBJ2-5
size: many
V: TRBV29-1
D: NA
CDR3: CSVEGQEANKGQETQYF
DNA: TGCAGCGTTGAAGGGCAGGAGGCAAATAAGGGCCAAGAGACCCAGTACTTC

J: TRBJ2-4
size: NA
V: TRBV9
D: TRBD1
CDR3: CASSVEGQGGNIQYF
DNA: TGTGCCAGCAGCGTAGAGGGACAGGGGGGAAACATTCAGTACTTC

J: TRBJ2-5
size: few
V: TRBV29-1
D: NA
CDR3: CSVLWRMETQYF
DNA: TGCAGCGTTCTTTGGCGGATGGAGACCCAGTACTTC

J: TRBJ2-7
size: few
V: TRBV4-1
D: NA
CDR3: CASSQETDYEQYF
DNA: TGCGCCAGCAGCCAAGAGACAGACTACGAGCAGTACTTC

J: TRBJ1-5
size: few
V: TRBV29-1
D: NA
CDR3: CSVDGKPQHF
DNA: TGCAGCGTTGATGGCAAGCCCCAGCATTTT

J: TRBJ1-1
size: many
V: TRBV7-9
D: NA
CDR3: CASSRVGATEAFF
DNA: TGTGCCAGCAGCCGTGTGGGGGCCACTGAAGCTTTCTTT

J: TRBJ2-5
size: NA
V: TRBV24-1
D: NA
CDR3: CATSVGRNKQETQYF
DNA: TGTGCCACCAGTGTTGGTAGAAACAAACAAGAGACCCAGTACTTC

J: TRBJ2-5
size: few
V: TRBV20-1
D: NA
CDR3: CSARDRTVKETQYF
DNA: TGCAGTGCTAGAGATAGGACAGTAAAAGAGACCCAGTACTTC

J: TRBJ2-1
size: NA
V: TRBV6-2/TRBV6-3
D: TRBD1
CDR3: CASSYSMGDRINEQFF
DNA: TGTGCCAGCAGTTATTCTATGGGGGACAGAATAAATGAGCAGTTCTTC

J: TRBJ2-4
size: NA
V: TRBV3-1
D: TRBD2
CDR3: CASSQATGGNIQYF
DNA: TGTGCCAGCAGCCAAGCGACGGGGGGGAACATTCAGTACTTC

J: TRBJ2-7
size: few
V: TRBV4-1
D: NA
CDR3: CASSQGTREPTYEQYF
DNA: TGCGCCAGCAGCCAAGGGACCCGGGAGCCAACCTACGAGCAGTACTTC

J: TRBJ2-1
size: NA
V: TRBV7-2
D: TRBD2
CDR3: CASSGPLAGGYNEQFF
DNA: TGTGCCAGCAGCGGGCCCCTAGCGGGGGGTTACAATGAGCAGTTCTTC

J: TRBJ2-7
size: NA
V: TRBV27
D: NA
CDR3: CASSLHSGGTYEQYF
DNA: TGTGCCAGCAGTTTACACTCGGGTGGGACCTACGAGCAGTACTTC